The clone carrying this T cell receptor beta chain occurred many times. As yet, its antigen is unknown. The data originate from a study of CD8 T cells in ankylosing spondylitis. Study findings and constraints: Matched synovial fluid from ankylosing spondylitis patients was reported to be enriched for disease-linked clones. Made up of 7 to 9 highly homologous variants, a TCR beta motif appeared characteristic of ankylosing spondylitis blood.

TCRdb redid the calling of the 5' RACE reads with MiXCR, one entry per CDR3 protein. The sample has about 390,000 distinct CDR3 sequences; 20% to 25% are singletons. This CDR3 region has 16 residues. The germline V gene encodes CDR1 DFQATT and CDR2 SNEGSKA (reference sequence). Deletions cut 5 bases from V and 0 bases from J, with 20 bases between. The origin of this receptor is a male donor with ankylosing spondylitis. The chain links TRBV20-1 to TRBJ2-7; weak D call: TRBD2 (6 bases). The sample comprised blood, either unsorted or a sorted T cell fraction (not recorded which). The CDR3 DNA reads TGCAGTGCTTGGCCTCCGGGACTTCGAAGCTCCTACGAGCAGTACTTC. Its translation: CSAWPPGLRSSYEQYF.